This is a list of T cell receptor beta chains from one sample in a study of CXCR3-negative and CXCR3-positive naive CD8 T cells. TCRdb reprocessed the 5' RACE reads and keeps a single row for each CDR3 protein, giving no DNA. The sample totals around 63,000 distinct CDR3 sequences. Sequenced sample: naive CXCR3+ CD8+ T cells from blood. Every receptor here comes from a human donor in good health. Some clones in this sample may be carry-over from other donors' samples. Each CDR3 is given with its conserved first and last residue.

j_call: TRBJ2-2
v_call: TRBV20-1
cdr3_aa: CSARDSKAGEATGELFF

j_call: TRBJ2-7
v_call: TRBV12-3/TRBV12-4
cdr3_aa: CASAGGQGSGDEQYF

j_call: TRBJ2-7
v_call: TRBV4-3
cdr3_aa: CASSQDRYYEQYF

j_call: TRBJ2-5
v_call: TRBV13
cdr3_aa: CASSFSETVLQETQYF

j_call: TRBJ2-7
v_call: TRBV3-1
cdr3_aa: CASSQDWARGEQYF

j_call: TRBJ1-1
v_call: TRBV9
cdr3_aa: CASSPNGLNTEAFF

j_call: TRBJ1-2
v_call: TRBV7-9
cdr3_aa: CASSQGQGTNGYTF

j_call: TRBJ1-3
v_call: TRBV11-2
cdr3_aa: CASSESYSGGNTIYF

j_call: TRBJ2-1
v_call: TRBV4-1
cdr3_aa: CASSQEKGRVNEQFF

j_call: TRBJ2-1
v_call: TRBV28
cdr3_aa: CASSLLWRETSEQFF

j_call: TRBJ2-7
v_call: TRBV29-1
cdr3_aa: CSVEDPTSGAYEQYF

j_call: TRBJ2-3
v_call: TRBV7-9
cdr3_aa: CASGSGGATDTQYF

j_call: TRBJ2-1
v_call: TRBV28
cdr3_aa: CASSPLEDNEQFF

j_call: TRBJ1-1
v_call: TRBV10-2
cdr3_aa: CASSPQAANTEAFF

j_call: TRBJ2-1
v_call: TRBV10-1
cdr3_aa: CASSPREGHNNEQFF

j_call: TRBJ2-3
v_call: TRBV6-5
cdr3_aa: CASSYFQGRDTQYF

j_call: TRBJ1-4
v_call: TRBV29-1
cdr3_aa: CSVARVSLNEKLFF

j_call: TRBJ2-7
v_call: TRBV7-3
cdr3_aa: CASSPTGTSSYEQYF

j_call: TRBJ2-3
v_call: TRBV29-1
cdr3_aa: CSVEGLAGGPRDTQYF

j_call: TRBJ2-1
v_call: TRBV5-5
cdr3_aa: CASTLRAIGSSYNEQFF

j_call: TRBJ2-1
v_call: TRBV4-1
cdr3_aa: CASSHPTGGRDNEQFF

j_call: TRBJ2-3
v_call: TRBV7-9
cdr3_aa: CASSFPTPGRLYTDTQYF

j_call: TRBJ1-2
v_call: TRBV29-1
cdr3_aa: CSVEDVGGYTF

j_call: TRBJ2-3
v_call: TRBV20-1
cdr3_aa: CSARETNTQYF

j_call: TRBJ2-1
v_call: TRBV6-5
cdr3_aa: CASSYYGGTAISEQFF

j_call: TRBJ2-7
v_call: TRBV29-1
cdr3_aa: CSAAVDRANEQYF

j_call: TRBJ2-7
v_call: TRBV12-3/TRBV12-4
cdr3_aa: CASSLGTGTSHEQYF

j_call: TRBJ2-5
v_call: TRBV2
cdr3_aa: CASRDRVQETQYF

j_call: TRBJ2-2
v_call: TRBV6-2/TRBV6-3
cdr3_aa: CASSWVLTNTGELFF

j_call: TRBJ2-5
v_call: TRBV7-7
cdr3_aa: CASSFRTGPQETQYF

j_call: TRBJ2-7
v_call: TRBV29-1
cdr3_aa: CSVETEAYEQYF

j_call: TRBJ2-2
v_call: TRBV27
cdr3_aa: CASSRGAWTGELFF

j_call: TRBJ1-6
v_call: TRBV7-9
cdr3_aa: CASSLENSYNSPLHF

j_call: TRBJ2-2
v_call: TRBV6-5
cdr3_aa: CASSLERGANTGELFF

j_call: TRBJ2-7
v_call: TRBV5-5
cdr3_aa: CASSFLGGYEQYF

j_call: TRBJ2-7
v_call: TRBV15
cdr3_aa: CATSRDRGSTYEQYF

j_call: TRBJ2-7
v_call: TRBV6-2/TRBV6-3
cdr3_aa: CASSYHRGFSYEQYF

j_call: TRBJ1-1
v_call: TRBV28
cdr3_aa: CASSPWDSLNTEAFF

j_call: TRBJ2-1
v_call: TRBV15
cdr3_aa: CATSRERGLAVAEQFF

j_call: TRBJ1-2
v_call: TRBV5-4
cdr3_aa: CASSFAPDSVYGYTF

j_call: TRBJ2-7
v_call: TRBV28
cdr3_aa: CASSEGSYEQYF

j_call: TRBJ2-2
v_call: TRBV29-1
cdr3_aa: CSVEVGYGGGELFF

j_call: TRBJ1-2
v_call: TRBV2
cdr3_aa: CASPGGGPINYGYTF

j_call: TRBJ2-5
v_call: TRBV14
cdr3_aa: CASSQDPAGNFPQETQYF

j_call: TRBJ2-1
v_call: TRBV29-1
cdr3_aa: CSVEEAGDSYNEQFF

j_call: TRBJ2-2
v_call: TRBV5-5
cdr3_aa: CASSLWAGWDTGELFF

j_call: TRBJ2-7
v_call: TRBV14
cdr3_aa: CASSQWTRRDEQYF

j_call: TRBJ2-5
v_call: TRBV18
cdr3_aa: CASSETGGYQETQYF

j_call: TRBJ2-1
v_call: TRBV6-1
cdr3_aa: CASSEGLGDYKFVLQFF

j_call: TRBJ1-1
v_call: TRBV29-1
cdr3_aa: CSVESGTGSAEAFF